The present TCR beta chain was sequenced within a study of CD8 T cells in Susac syndrome (dated by TCRdb to between 2019 and 2020). Regarding the study in general: Whether CD8+ T cell activation and differentiation in Susac syndrome was antigen driven was tested using repertoire sequencing. The study at large found these results: The number of individuals in the TCR sequencing and HLA analysis was acknowledged as relatively small.

Peripheral blood CD8+ and CD4+ T cells from healthy donors, Susac syndrome patients and multiple sclerosis patients were profiled using high-throughput TCR beta sequencing. The multiple sclerosis controls were treatment-naive patients whose relapsing-remitting disease, either stable or active, fulfilled the revised McDonald criteria. Bulk CD8+ and CD4+ T cells were purified magnetically by negative isolation, whereas CD8+ TEMRA cells were enriched by FACS. Blood was collected in EDTA tubes and processed within 24 hours, with PBMCs isolated through density gradient centrifugation. PBMCs intended for TCR sequencing were cryopreserved in liquid nitrogen and were subsequently thawed in a 37 degrees C water bath. The sorted or isolated CD4+, CD8+ and CD8+ TEMRA cells reached a purity of at least 90%. Here V drops 5 bases and J drops 2 bases, and the junction holds 7 bases not matched to any gene. Including the terminal cysteine and phenylalanine, the CDR3 comprises 15 residues. Only CDR3 DNA is held: 45 bases, read in frame from base 1. Taken from the germline V gene, the CDR1 and CDR2 loops are SGHTA and FQGNSA.

RNA was extracted using the RNeasy kit, and about 0.45 to 1 ug of the RNA was reverse transcribed with random hexamers. TCR beta CDR3 regions were amplified with the immunoSEQ multiplex PCR assay covering 54 Vbeta and 13 Jbeta segments. PCR amplification bias was corrected using a synthetic template baseline for primer optimization and computational correction. In the source study's methods: Only productive sequences were kept, with reads annotated to V, D and J genes according to IMGT and analyzed in immunoSEQ Analyzer. Clonality was computed as one minus Shannon entropy normalized by log2 of the number of productive unique sequences. For each patient and control, public and private clones were evaluated within the 100 most prevalent clones. Clones were defined as Susac-specific when absent from the healthy and MS cohorts, from 1052 published viral clones and from other ImmuneACCESS disease sequences. Starting from the raw public reads, TCRdb applied fastp trimming at Q25, assembled clones with MiXCR and retained in-frame beta chains. One record per CDR3 amino acid sequence lists the most common genes and DNA. The V and J calls come from TCRdb's annotation, not from the publication. The sample includes around 69,000 distinct CDR3 sequences, with nearly 96% observed a single time. The leading ten clones occupy around 0.11% of the sample.

On this clonotype itself: What this receptor recognizes is not known. No base quality information exists; no much larger clone differs at one position.

This TCR came from a human donor with multiple sclerosis. This chain joins TRBV7-2 to TRBJ2-3, with 7 junctional bases fitting TRBD1. What was sequenced was CD4+ T cells from PBMCs. The DNA reads as follows: TGTGCCAGCAGCCTCGGACAGGCTTACACAGATACGCAGTATTTT. Its translation reads: CASSLGQAYTDTQYF.